A selection of T cell receptor beta chains follows, all from one sample in a study of blood T cell repertoires in COVID-19. Data came from immunoSEQ multiplex PCR; TCRdb stores just in-frame clones and leaves some out. The table shows about 42,000 clones, with 89% occurring only once. The sequencing input was peripheral blood. The receptors here all came from a human donor in a cohort sampled during active COVID-19. Each CDR3 is given with its conserved first and last residue. Each record gives: clone size, J gene, V gene, D gene, CDR3 protein, CDR3 DNA. D genes are given only for firm matches. Clone size is not always given. Where it is, it says once, few, many or a class for expanded clones.

clone_size: NA
j_call: TRBJ1-4
v_call: TRBV29-1
d_call: NA
cdr3_aa: CSVGGLDEKLFF
cdr3_nt: TGCAGCGTTGGGGGCTTGGATGAAAAACTGTTTTTT

clone_size: NA
j_call: TRBJ2-7
v_call: TRBV27
d_call: NA
cdr3_aa: CASSLLPLTPYEQYF
cdr3_nt: TGTGCCAGCAGTTTATTGCCCCTTACCCCCTATGAGCAGTACTTC

clone_size: NA
j_call: TRBJ2-7
v_call: TRBV13
d_call: TRBD2
cdr3_aa: CASSLLASGVSYEQYF
cdr3_nt: TGTGCCAGCAGCTTACTGGCGAGCGGGGTCTCCTACGAGCAGTACTTC

clone_size: NA
j_call: TRBJ2-7
v_call: TRBV11-2
d_call: NA
cdr3_aa: CASSLDRRAYEQYF
cdr3_nt: TGTGCCAGCAGCTTAGATCGCAGGGCCTACGAGCAGTACTTC

clone_size: NA
j_call: TRBJ1-1
v_call: TRBV4-1
d_call: NA
cdr3_aa: CASSQDFGSAGDAEAFF
cdr3_nt: TGCGCCAGCAGCCAAGATTTCGGGAGCGCCGGAGACGCTGAAGCTTTCTTT

clone_size: NA
j_call: TRBJ1-1
v_call: TRBV19
d_call: NA
cdr3_aa: CASSTIDRRAFF
cdr3_nt: TGTGCCAGTAGTACGATCGACAGGAGAGCTTTCTTT

clone_size: NA
j_call: TRBJ1-2
v_call: TRBV9
d_call: NA
cdr3_aa: CASSVDGASGDGYTF
cdr3_nt: TGTGCCAGCAGCGTAGATGGGGCGTCGGGGGATGGCTACACCTTC

clone_size: NA
j_call: TRBJ1-3
v_call: TRBV18
d_call: NA
cdr3_aa: CASSQGQLLSGNTIYF
cdr3_nt: TGTGCCAGCTCACAAGGACAGCTCCTCTCTGGAAACACCATATATTTT

clone_size: NA
j_call: TRBJ2-1
v_call: TRBV11-2
d_call: TRBD2
cdr3_aa: CASSLARGGLFYNEQFF
cdr3_nt: TGTGCCAGCAGCTTAGCCCGGGGGGGACTCTTTTACAATGAGCAGTTCTTC

clone_size: NA
j_call: TRBJ2-7
v_call: TRBV7-8
d_call: NA
cdr3_aa: CASSLGSGIGIYEQYF
cdr3_nt: TGTGCCAGCAGCTTAGGGTCGGGGATTGGGATCTACGAGCAGTACTTC

clone_size: once
j_call: TRBJ2-5
v_call: TRBV10-3
d_call: TRBD1
cdr3_aa: CAIRTGQQETQYF
cdr3_nt: TGTGCCATCAGAACGGGACAGCAAGAGACCCAGTACTTC

clone_size: NA
j_call: TRBJ1-1
v_call: TRBV6-2/TRBV6-3
d_call: NA
cdr3_aa: CASSYFLRVHRRNTEAFF
cdr3_nt: TGTGCCAGCAGTTACTTCCTCCGGGTACACCGGCGGAACACTGAAGCTTTCTTT

clone_size: few
j_call: TRBJ1-1
v_call: TRBV6-4
d_call: NA
cdr3_aa: CASSDSSDSPEAFF
cdr3_nt: TGTGCCAGCAGTGACTCAAGCGACAGCCCTGAAGCTTTCTTT

clone_size: NA
j_call: TRBJ2-7
v_call: TRBV4-3
d_call: NA
cdr3_aa: CASSQEARPGGHSYEQYF
cdr3_nt: TGCGCCAGCAGCCAAGAGGCCAGGCCAGGGGGGCACTCCTACGAGCAGTACTTC

clone_size: NA
j_call: TRBJ1-2
v_call: TRBV19
d_call: NA
cdr3_aa: CASRQKPTNYGYTF
cdr3_nt: TGTGCCAGTAGGCAGAAACCCACTAACTATGGCTACACCTTC

clone_size: NA
j_call: TRBJ1-1
v_call: TRBV7-2
d_call: NA
cdr3_aa: CASSLMPRPGTEAFF
cdr3_nt: TGTGCCAGCAGCTTAATGCCGCGTCCGGGCACTGAAGCTTTCTTT